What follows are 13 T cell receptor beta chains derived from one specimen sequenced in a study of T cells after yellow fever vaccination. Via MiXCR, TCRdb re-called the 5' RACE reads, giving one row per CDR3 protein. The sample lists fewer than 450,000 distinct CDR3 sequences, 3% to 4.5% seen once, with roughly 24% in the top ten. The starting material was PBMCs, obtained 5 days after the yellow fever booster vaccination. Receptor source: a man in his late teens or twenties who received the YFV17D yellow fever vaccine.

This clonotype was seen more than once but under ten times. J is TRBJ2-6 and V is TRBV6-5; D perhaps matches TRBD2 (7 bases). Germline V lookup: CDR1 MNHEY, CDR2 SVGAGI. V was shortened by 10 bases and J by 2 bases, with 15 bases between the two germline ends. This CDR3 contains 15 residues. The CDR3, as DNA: TGTGCCACGTCCGGCGGGGGCCCTGGGGCCAACGTCCTGACTTTC. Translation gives CATSGGGPGANVLTF.

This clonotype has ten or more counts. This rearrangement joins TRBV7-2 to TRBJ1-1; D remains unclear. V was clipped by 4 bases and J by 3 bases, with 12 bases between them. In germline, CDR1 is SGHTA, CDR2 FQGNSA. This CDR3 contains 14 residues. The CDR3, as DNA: TGTGCCAGCAGCTCCCCTGACAAGTACACTGAAGCTTTCTTT. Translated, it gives CASSSPDKYTEAFF.

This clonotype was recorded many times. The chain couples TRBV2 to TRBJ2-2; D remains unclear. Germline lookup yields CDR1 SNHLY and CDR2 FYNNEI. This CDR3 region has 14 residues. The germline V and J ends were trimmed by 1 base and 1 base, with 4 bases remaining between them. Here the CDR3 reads CASSEGKNTGELFF. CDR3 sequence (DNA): TGTGCCAGCAGTGAAGGCAAGAACACCGGGGAGCTGTTTTTT.

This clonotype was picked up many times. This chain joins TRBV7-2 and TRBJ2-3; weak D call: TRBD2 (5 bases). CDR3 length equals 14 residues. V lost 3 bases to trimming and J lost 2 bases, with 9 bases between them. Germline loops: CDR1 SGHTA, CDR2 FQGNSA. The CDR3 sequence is CASSLYGVTDTQYF. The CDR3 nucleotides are TGTGCCAGCAGCTTGTACGGGGTCACAGATACGCAGTATTTT.

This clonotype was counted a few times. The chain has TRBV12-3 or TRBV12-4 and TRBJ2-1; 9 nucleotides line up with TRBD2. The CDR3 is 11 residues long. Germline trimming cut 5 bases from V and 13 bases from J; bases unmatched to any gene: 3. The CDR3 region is CASSPSGAQFF. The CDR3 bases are TGTGCCAGCAGTCCTAGCGGGGCACAGTTCTTC.

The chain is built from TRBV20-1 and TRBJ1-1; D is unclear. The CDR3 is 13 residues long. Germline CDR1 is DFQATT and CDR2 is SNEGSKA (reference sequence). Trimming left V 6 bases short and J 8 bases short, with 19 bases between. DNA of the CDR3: TGCAGTGCCCTCATGAGACCGTTCTCCGAAGCTTTCTTT. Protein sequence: CSALMRPFSEAFF.

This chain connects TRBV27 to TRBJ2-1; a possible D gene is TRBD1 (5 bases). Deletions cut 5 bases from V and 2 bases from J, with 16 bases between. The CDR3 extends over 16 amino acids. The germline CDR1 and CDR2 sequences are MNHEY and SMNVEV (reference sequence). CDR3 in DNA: TGTGCCAGCAGTAACCGACAGACAAACACCTACAATGAGCAGTTCTTC. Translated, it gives CASSNRQTNTYNEQFF.

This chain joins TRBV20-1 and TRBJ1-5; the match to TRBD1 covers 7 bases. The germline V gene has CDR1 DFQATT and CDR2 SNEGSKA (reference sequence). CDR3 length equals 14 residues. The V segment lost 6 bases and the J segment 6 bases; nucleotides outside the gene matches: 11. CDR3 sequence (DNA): TGCAGTGCCCGAGACAGGGTACGAAGTCAGCCCCAGCATTTT. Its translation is CSARDRVRSQPQHF.

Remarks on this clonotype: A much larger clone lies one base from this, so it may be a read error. CDR3 nucleotides: TGTGCCAGCAGCATATTTAGGGAATTAGATACGCAGTATTTT. Translating gives CASSIFRELDTQYF. This chain connects TRBV11-2 to TRBJ2-3; D ambiguous. Per germline, CDR1 SGHAT and CDR2 FQNNGV. With 5 bases removed from V and 5 bases from J, the gap between germline ends came to 14 bases. There are 14 residues in the CDR3.

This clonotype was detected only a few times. CDR3 in amino acids: CASSPDLRVYNSPLHF. The CDR3 DNA reads as TGTGCCAGCAGCCCGGACCTAAGGGTGTATAATTCACCCCTCCACTTT. V usage is TRBV7-9 and J usage is TRBJ1-6; D unclear. The CDR3 is 16 amino acids. The germline gives CDR1 SEHNR, CDR2 FQNEAQ (reference sequence). The V and J ends lost 5 bases and 4 bases respectively, with 15 bases between them. Looking up the rest from reference TRBV7-9 and TRBJ1-6 gives the full variable domain: DTGVSQNPRHKITKRGQNVTFRCDPISEHNRLYWYRQTLGQGPEFLTYFQNEAQLEKSRLLSDRFSAERPKGSFSTLEIQRTEQGDSAMYLCASSPDLRVYNSPLHFGNGTRLTVT.

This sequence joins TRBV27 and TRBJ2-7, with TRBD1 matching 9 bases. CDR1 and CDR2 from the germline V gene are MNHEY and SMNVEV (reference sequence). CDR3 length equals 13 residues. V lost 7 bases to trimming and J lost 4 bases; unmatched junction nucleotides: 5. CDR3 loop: CASKGTGRYEQYV. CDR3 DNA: TGTGCCAGCAAGGGGACAGGGAGATACGAGCAGTACGTC.

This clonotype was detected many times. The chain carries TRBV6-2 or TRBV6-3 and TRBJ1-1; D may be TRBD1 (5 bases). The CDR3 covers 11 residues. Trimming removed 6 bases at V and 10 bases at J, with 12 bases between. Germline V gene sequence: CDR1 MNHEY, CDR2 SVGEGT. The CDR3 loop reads CASSGRVVAFF. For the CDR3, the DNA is TGTGCCAGCAGCGGCAGGGTGGTAGCTTTCTTT.

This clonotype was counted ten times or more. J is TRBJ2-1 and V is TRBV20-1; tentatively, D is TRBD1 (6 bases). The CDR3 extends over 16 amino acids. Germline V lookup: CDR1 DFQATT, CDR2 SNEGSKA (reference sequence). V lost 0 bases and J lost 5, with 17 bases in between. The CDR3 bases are TGCAGTGCTAGAGATCCCAGGGGAAACCGGGACAATGAGCAGTTCTTC. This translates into CSARDPRGNRDNEQFF.